The 25 T cell receptor beta chains below were found in one sample sequenced in a study of regulatory T cells in long-lasting Graves disease. CDR3 regions were amplified by Arm-PCR using iRepertoire HTBI primers to build TCR beta libraries. One entry per CDR3 protein, called by TCRdb with MiXCR from the multiplex PCR reads. This sample has almost 350,000 distinct CDR3 sequences; roughly 21% occur once, and the top ten carry over 25%. As for time point: persistent/refractory GD, antithyroid drugs over 5 years with positive TRAb. RNA from PBMCs was the source of the TCR library. This specimen consisted of peripheral blood mononuclear cells (PBMCs), obtained when the disease was refractory, from a patient treated with antithyroid drugs. The receptors were sampled from a female donor with Graves disease.

The chain recombines TRBV2 with TRBJ2-7, with D perhaps TRBD2 (7 bases). The V gene lost 6 bases and the J gene lost 4 bases, with 10 bases spanning the gap. The CDR3 runs to 12 residues. The germline V gene has CDR1 SNHLY and CDR2 FYNNEI. CDR3 protein: CASRRGGYEQYF. Here the CDR3 DNA reads TGTGCCAGCAGAAGGGGGGGATACGAGCAGTACTTC. The full variable domain, with the rest looked up from reference TRBV2 and TRBJ2-7, is EPEVTQTPSHQVTQMGQEVILRCVPISNHLYFYWYRQILGQKVEFLVSFYNNEISEKSEIFDDQFSVERPDGSNFTLKIRSTKLEDSAMYFCASRRGGYEQYFGPGTRLTVT.

Of note for this clonotype: A far larger clone is off by one base, so a read error is likely. The chain employs TRBV6-2 or TRBV6-3 and TRBJ1-1; D gene uncertain. The germline V gene has CDR1 MNHEY and CDR2 SVGEGT. There are 13 residues in the CDR3. DNA for the CDR3: TGTGCCAGCAACCCGGCCAAGAACATTGAAGCTTTCTTT. Its translation: CASNPAKNIEAFF.

This clonotype showed up just a few times. It differs at one base from a far larger clone, so likely a read error. The V gene is TRBV2, the J gene TRBJ1-2; D not certain. V lost 6 bases to trimming and J lost 7 bases, with 18 bases between them. CDR3 length: 14 amino acids. Germline-derived CDR1 and CDR2 are SNHLY and FYNNEI. The CDR3 protein is CASSSGVARFGYTF. CDR3 nucleotide sequence: TGTGCCAGCAGCTCCGGTGTGGCGAGGTTTGGCTACACCTTC. Based on the CDR3 plus reference TRBV2 and TRBJ1-2, the full variable domain is EPEVTQTPSHQVTQMGQEVILRCVPISNHLYFYWYRQILGQKVEFLVSFYNNEISEKSEIFDDQFSVERPDGSNFTLKIRSTKLEDSAMYFCASSSGVARFGYTFGSGTRLTVV.

This clonotype was observed a few times. This sequence joins TRBV7-8 and TRBJ1-1; the D is unclear. The CDR3 runs to 13 residues. Trimming removed 3 bases from V and 6 bases from J, with 11 bases in between. Germline loops: CDR1 SGHVS, CDR2 FQNEAQ. CDR3 in DNA: TGTGCCAGCAGCTTGGTCACCGGTGCTGAAGCTTTCTTT. Translation: CASSLVTGAEAFF.

This clonotype was detected ten times or more. CDR3 DNA sequence: TGTGCCAGCAGTTTGAGATCTGGACGTAGGGCTGGGGCCAACGTCCTGACTTTC. Translating gives CASSLRSGRRAGANVLTF. The chain carries TRBV28 and TRBJ2-6; D remains unclear. Trimming took 3 bases from V and 2 from J, leaving 17 bases between them. The CDR3 runs to 18 residues. Germline V gene lookup returns CDR1 MDHEN and CDR2 SYDVKM.

This clonotype was seen more than once but under ten times. V gene TRBV28 combines with J gene TRBJ1-2; perhaps TRBD1 as D (6 bases). The CDR3 has 13 amino acids. With 7 bases removed from V and 3 bases from J, the gap between germline ends came to 12 bases. Germline CDR1 MDHEN, CDR2 SYDVKM. The CDR3 DNA reads TGTGCCAGCACCGGGGGCTTTGACTATGGCTACACCTTC. Protein: CASTGGFDYGYTF.

With regard to this clonotype: An end of the junction differs from the germline gene, which may be a read error. The chain uses TRBV2 and TRBJ2-7, with TRBD1 identical over 7 bases. The germline gives CDR1 SNHLY, CDR2 FYNNEI. The CDR3 totals 15 residues. The CDR3 sequence: CASRPYRGDSNEQYF. In DNA, the CDR3 is TGTGCCAGCAGACCTTACAGGGGCGACTCCAACGAGCAGTACTTC.

A note on this clonotype: This could be a read error, since a much larger clone is one nucleotide away. V usage is TRBV27 and J usage is TRBJ1-6; D is possibly TRBD1 (5 bases). The V gene's germline CDR1 is MNHEY and CDR2 SMNVEV (reference sequence). The CDR3 has 14 amino acids. The V end was cut by 5 bases, the J end by 10 bases, with 15 bases between. The CDR3 region has the DNA TGTGCCAGCAGTAAGGGACTCGAGGAATCACCCCTCCACTTT. It is translated as CASSKGLEESPLHF.

This sequence joins TRBV28 and TRBJ2-7; D might be TRBD1 or TRBD2, each matching 5 bases. CDR3 length equals 15 residues. Germline values: CDR1 MDHEN, CDR2 SYDVKM. V gave up 5 bases and J gave up 3 bases, with 17 bases separating them. As DNA, the CDR3 is TGTGCCAGCAGTCCTGTGGGGGTTCGCAGCTACGAGCAGTACTTC. It yields the protein CASSPVGVRSYEQYF. The variable domain in full, with the rest retrieved from reference TRBV28 and TRBJ2-7, is DVKVTQSSRYLVKRTGEKVFLECVQDMDHENMFWYRQDPGLGLRLIYFSYDVKMKEKGDIPEGYSVSREKKERFSLILESASTNQTSMYLCASSPVGVRSYEQYFGPGTRLTVT.

There are many counts of this clonotype. The chain employs TRBV7-9 and TRBJ1-4; the D is unclear. Germline assignment: CDR1 SEHNR and CDR2 FQNEAQ (reference sequence). Trimming cost V 0 bases and J 0 bases, with 8 bases left between them. The CDR3 loop spans 16 amino acids. The CDR3 coding sequence is TGTGCCAGCAGCTTAGCCGGACGGGCAACTAATGAAAAACTGTTTTTT. Translating it yields CASSLAGRATNEKLFF.

In its sample, this clonotype was seen many times. The chain carries TRBV12-3 or TRBV12-4 and TRBJ2-7; D is undetermined. The CDR3 spans 13 residues. V was cut by 5 bases and J by 2 bases, with 10 bases left in between. The CDR3 loop is CASSVDAPYEQYF. In nucleotides, the CDR3 is TGTGCCAGCAGTGTGGACGCTCCCTACGAGCAGTACTTC.

V is TRBV6-5 and J is TRBJ2-7; TRBD2 matches at 10 bases. The junction had 10 bases not matched to a gene; V was cut back by 2 bases and J by 6 bases. The length of the CDR3 is 16 residues. Germline values: CDR1 MNHEY, CDR2 SVGAGI. CDR3 in amino acids: CASSYELRLAGAEQYF. CDR3 DNA sequence: TGTGCCAGCAGTTACGAGTTGCGTCTAGCGGGGGCCGAGCAGTACTTC.

This chain uses TRBV20-1 with TRBJ2-4; 9 nucleotides line up with TRBD1. V lost 2 bases and J lost 0; bases outside the gene matches: 11. Germline V gene lookup returns CDR1 DFQATT and CDR2 SNEGSKA (reference sequence). This CDR3 spans 18 amino acids. The CDR3 nucleotides are TGCAGTGCTAGACCCGTCCCGGGACAGGGTCCAGCCAAAAACATTCAGTACTTC. Its translation: CSARPVPGQGPAKNIQYF.

This clonotype was counted ten times or more. The chain carries TRBV12-3 or TRBV12-4 and TRBJ2-2; D is uncertain. Trimming took off 4 bases at V and 6 bases at J, with 6 bases between the two ends. There are 12 residues in the CDR3. CDR3 sequence: CASSSFPGELFF. Written as DNA, the CDR3 is TGTGCCAGCAGTTCCTTCCCCGGGGAGCTGTTTTTT.

At least ten counts were recorded for this clonotype. J is TRBJ1-1 and V is TRBV7-2; a possible D gene is TRBD1 (5 bases). V was cut by 4 bases and J by 4 bases, with 16 bases left in between. CDR1 and CDR2 from the germline V gene are SGHTA and FQGNSA. The CDR3 has 15 residues. The CDR3 is CASSYRPGLGTEAFF. The CDR3 coding sequence is TGTGCCAGCAGCTACCGACCAGGGTTAGGCACTGAAGCTTTCTTT.

This clonotype was recorded many times. At one end the junction does not follow the germline gene, possibly because of a read error. The chain joins TRBV5-1 to TRBJ1-1, with D maybe TRBD1 (5 bases). CDR1 SGHRS and CDR2 YFSETQ come from the germline V gene. The CDR3 sequence is 13 residues long. This chain's CDR3 is CASSPTENTEAFF. The CDR3, as DNA: TGTGCCAGCAGCCCGACAGAGAACACTGAAGCTTTCTTT.

The chain couples TRBV10-2 to TRBJ2-3, with D perhaps TRBD1 (5 bases). V was shortened by 6 bases and J by 6 bases, with 19 bases between the two germline ends. This CDR3 spans 15 amino acids. Looked up from germline, CDR1 is WSHSY and CDR2 is SAAADI. The CDR3 here is CASSLVTGPRDTQYF. DNA for the CDR3: TGCGCCAGCAGCTTGGTAACAGGCCCCAGGGATACGCAGTATTTT.

This clonotype was observed a handful of times. The V gene is TRBV11-2, the J gene TRBJ1-6; possibly TRBD1 for D (6 bases). The CDR3 is 15 residues long. V was clipped by 5 bases and J by 8 bases, with 16 bases between them. CDR1 and CDR2 from the germline V gene are SGHAT and FQNNGV. CDR3 loop: CASSPARGRDSPLHF. The DNA for the CDR3 is TGTGCCAGCAGCCCCGCCAGGGGTAGGGATTCACCCCTCCACTTT.

Comment on this clonotype: A much larger clone sits a single nucleotide away, making a read error possible. This sequence joins TRBV11-2 and TRBJ2-7; D is perhaps TRBD1 or TRBD2 (5 bases each). This CDR3 has 16 amino acids. V lost 5 bases and J 6 bases, leaving 23 bases between the germline ends. Germline CDR1 SGHAT, CDR2 FQNNGV. The CDR3 here is CASSKPGRVMASEQYF. In DNA form, the CDR3 reads TGTGCCAGCAGCAAACCGGGACGGGTTATGGCATCCGAGCAGTACTTC.

This clonotype was observed at least ten times. The chain employs TRBV6-1 and TRBJ2-7, with D unclear. In germline, CDR1 is MNHNS, CDR2 SASEGT. V was clipped by 5 bases and J by 5 bases, with 13 bases between them. The CDR3 is 13 residues long. CDR3 coding DNA: TGTGCCAGCAGTCCCGAGGAGTCCGACGAGCAGTACTTC. Translation: CASSPEESDEQYF.

About this clonotype itself: A single base separates this from a much larger clone, so it may be a read error. The chain couples TRBV5-4 to TRBJ1-2; no firm D call. Between the trimmed V and J ends, which lost 4 bases and 8 bases, there was a span of 15 bases. The germline V gene has CDR1 SGHNT and CDR2 YYREEE (reference sequence). CDR3 length: 13 amino acids. The CDR3 sequence is CASSPVRGGGYTF. The DNA for the CDR3 is TGTGCCAGCAGCCCGGTACGGGGTGGGGGCTACACCTTC.

This clonotype was counted many times. The J gene is TRBJ1-1, the V gene TRBV12-3 or TRBV12-4; a weak D match, TRBD1 (6 bases). V dropped 8 bases and J dropped 3 bases, with 16 bases sitting between them. CDR3 length equals 14 residues. CDR3: CASGTGYPYTEAFF. The CDR3 DNA sequence: TGTGCCAGCGGAACAGGGTACCCCTACACTGAAGCTTTCTTT.

The chain carries TRBV28 and TRBJ2-3; 8 bases fit TRBD2. This CDR3 is built from 17 residues. The V segment lost 5 bases and the J segment 0 bases; nucleotides outside the gene matches: 10. Germline V gene sequence: CDR1 MDHEN, CDR2 SYDVKM. DNA of the CDR3: TGTGCCAGCAGTCCACAGACTAGCGCGCCTAGCACAGATACGCAGTATTTT. Protein product: CASSPQTSAPSTDTQYF.

This clonotype showed up just a few times. This chain links TRBV30 with TRBJ1-1; D is undetermined. The V gene's germline CDR1 is GTSNPN and CDR2 SVGIG (reference sequence). With 1 base removed from V and 6 bases from J, the gap between germline ends came to 6 bases. This CDR3 region has 11 residues. Written as DNA, the CDR3 is TGTGCCTGGAGTGAAGGGTCTGAAGCTTTCTTT. Its protein is CAWSEGSEAFF.

CDR3 sequence (DNA): TGCAGTGCTAGAAGGACTGAGAACACCGGGGAGCTGTTTTTT. Protein product: CSARRTENTGELFF. This rearrangement joins TRBV20-1 to TRBJ2-2; D is perhaps TRBD2 (5 bases). The CDR3 contains 14 residues. With 2 bases removed from V and 1 base from J, the gap between germline ends came to 8 bases. Germline CDR1 and CDR2: DFQATT and SNEGSKA (reference sequence).